This entry describes one T cell receptor beta chain. Trimming left V 6 bases short and J 7 bases short, with 22 bases between. The CDR3 sequence is 15 residues long. The V gene's germline CDR1 is MDHEN and CDR2 SYDVKM. This entry is derived from a study of shared clonotypes between healthy human individuals. Study summary: The study drew on a couple of women and a few men aged 18 to 49 as donors.

This was a deep-level run. Every immunoSEQ plate was one replicate of a subset's evenly spread DNA. TCRdb keeps only in-frame clones here, not all; method: immunoSEQ multiplex PCR. This sample yields millions of clones, of which under 95% are seen a single time; roughly 1.7% belongs to the top ten. Naive CD8 cells comprised CD45RO-negative, CCR7-positively selected cells, excluding terminally differentiated effector memory CD45RA+ cells. Only Caucasian adults living in Nashville, Tennessee made up the donor group. This receptor was identified in a man aged 18 to 30 in good health. Some clones in this sample may be carry-over from other donors' samples. The V and J genes are TRBV28 and TRBJ2-7, with TRBD1 as a possible D gene (5 bases). Sequenced sample: naive CD8+ T cells from PBMCs. CDR3 bases: TGTGCCAGCAGCACTACGAGGCAGGGCCCCGGAGAGCAGTACTTC. Encoded protein: CASSTTRQGPGEQYF.